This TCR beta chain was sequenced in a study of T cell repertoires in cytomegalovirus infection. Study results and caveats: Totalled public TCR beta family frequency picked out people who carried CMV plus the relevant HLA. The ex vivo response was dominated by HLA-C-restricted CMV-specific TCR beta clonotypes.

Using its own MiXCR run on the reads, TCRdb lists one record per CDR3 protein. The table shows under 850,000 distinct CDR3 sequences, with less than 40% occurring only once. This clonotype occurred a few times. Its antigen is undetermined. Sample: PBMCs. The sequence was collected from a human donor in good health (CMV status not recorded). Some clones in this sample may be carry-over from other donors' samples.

The CDR3 DNA is TGTGCCAGCAGAACTACAGGGGATCAGCCCCAGCATTTT. Its translation is CASRTTGDQPQHF. The V gene is TRBV12-3 or TRBV12-4, the J gene TRBJ1-5, with 7 bases that match TRBD1. CDR3 length equals 13 residues. Trimming took 6 bases from V and 5 from J; bases not matched to a gene: 4.